The present T cell receptor (beta chain) was sequenced within a study of neurological immune-mediated disorders. Study outcomes and limitations: No CDR3 amino acid sequences recurred among expanded clones across subjects, suggesting private repertoires in all groups. HTLV-1-associated myelopathy showed the most TCR clonal expansion; multiple sclerosis the least, below healthy controls.

CDR3 length equals 15 residues. From germline, CDR1 is GTSNPN and CDR2 SVGIG (reference sequence). Concerning this clonotype: The antigen is undetermined. The junction does not match germline at one end; this may be a read error.

It was by 5'RACE with 10-nucleotide random UMIs that the cDNA was made. The output of every sequencing run, over 180 million TCR-beta sequences, came from 15-18 subjects. TCRdb re-called the 5' RACE reads through MiXCR, storing one row per CDR3 protein. The top ten hold roughly 1.3% of the sample, which has tens of thousands of distinct CDR3 sequences, about 13% seen once. The sequence was collected from a female donor in good health. The source material was PBMCs. The chain employs TRBV30 and TRBJ2-7; a possible D gene is TRBD2 (5 bases). The CDR3 loop reads CAWSRPGSPRYEKYF. CDR3 coding DNA: TGTGCCTGGAGTCGCCCGGGATCACCTCGTTACGAGAAGTACTTC.